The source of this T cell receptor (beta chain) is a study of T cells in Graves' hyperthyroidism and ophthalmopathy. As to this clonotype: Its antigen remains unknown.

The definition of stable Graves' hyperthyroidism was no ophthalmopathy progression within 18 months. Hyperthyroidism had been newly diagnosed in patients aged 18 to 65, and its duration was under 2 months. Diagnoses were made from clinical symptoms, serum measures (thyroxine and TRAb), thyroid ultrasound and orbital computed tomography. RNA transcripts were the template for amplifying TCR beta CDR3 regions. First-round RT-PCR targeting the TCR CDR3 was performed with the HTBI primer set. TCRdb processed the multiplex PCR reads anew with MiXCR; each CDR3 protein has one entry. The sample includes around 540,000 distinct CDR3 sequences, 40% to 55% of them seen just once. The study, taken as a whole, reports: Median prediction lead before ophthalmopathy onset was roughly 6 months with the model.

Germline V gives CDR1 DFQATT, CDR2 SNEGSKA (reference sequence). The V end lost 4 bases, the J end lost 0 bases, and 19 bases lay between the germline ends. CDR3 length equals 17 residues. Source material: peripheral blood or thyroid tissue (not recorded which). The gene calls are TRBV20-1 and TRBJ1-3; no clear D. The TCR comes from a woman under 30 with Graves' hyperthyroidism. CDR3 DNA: TGCAGTGCTACCAACTCGGCGGCCGGTGACTCTGGAAACACCATATATTTT. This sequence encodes CSATNSAAGDSGNTIYF.